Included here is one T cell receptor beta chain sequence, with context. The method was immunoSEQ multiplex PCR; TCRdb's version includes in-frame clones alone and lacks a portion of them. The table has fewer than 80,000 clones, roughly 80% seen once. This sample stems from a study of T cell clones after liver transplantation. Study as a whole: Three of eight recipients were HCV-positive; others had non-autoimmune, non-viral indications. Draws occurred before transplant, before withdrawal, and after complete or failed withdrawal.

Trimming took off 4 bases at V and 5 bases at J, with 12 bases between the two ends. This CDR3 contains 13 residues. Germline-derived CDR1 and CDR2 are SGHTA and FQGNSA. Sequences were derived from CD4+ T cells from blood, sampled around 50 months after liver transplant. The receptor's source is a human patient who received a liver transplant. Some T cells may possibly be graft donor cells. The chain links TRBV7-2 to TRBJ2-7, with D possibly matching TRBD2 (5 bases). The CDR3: CASSSRVGDEQYF. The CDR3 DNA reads TGTGCCAGCAGCTCCCGCGTCGGGGACGAGCAGTACTTC. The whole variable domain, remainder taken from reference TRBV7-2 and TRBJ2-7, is GAGVSQSPSNKVTEKGKDVELRCDPISGHTALYWYRQSLGQGLEFLIYFQGNSAPDKSGLPSDRFSAERTGGSVSTLTIQRTQQEDSAVYLCASSSRVGDEQYFGPGTRLTVT.